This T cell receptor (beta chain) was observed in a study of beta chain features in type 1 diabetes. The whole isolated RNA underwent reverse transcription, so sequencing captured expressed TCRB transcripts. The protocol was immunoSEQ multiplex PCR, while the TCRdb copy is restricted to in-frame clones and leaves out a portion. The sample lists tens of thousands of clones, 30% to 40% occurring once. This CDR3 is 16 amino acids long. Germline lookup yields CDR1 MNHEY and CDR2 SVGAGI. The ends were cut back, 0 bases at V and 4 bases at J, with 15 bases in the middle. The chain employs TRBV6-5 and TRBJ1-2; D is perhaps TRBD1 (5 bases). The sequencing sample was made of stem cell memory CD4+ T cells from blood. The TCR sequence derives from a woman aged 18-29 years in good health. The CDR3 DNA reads TGTGCCAGCAGTTACTCTACGGCTAGGGGAGGCTATGGCTACACCTTC. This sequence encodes CASSYSTARGGYGYTF.